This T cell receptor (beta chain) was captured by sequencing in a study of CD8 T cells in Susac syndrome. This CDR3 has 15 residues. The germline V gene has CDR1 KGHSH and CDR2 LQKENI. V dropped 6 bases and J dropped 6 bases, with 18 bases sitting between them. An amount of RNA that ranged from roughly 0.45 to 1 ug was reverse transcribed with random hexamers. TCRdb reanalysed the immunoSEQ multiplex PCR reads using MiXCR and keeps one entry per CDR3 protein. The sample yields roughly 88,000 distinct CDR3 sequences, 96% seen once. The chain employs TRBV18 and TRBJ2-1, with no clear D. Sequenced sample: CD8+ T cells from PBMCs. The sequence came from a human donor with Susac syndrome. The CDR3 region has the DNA TGTGCCAGCTCTGAAATCTCCTACCGCCCCAATGAGCAGTTCTTC. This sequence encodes CASSEISYRPNEQFF.